Presented here are 3 T cell receptor beta chains from one specimen sequenced in a study of blood T cell repertoires in COVID-19. TCRdb's copy holds only in-frame clones and misses some; the assay was immunoSEQ multiplex PCR. The table lists 150,000 to 190,000 clones, approximately 84% of them singletons, with around 8.1% in the top ten. The sequenced material came from peripheral blood. Every receptor here comes from a woman aged 55-75 years with COVID-19, enrolled during active disease.

V usage is TRBV10-3 and J usage is TRBJ1-2, with 8 bases identical to TRBD1. The trim removed 4 bases at V and 1 base at J, leaving 8 bases unmatched. The germline CDR1 and CDR2 sequences are ENHRY and SYGVKD. CDR3 length equals 16 residues. DNA of the CDR3: TGTGCCATCAGTGGGGAAAGGACAGGGATTAACTATGGCTACACCTTC. Translated, it gives CAISGERTGINYGYTF.

This chain connects TRBV7-2 to TRBJ1-3, with D maybe TRBD1 (6 bases). From germline, CDR1 is SGHTA and CDR2 FQGNSA. Trimming removed 5 bases at V and 2 bases at J, with 10 bases between. The CDR3 loop spans 14 amino acids. CDR3 loop: CASSPQGTGNTIYF. The CDR3 region has the DNA TGTGCCAGCAGCCCGCAGGGGACTGGAAACACCATATATTTT.

The chain recombines TRBV6-1 with TRBJ2-3; the match to TRBD2 covers 11 bases. Trimming at V came to 1 base and at J to 8 bases, leaving 5 bases not matched to a gene. The CDR3 sequence is 15 residues long. Looked up from germline, CDR1 is MNHNS and CDR2 is SASEGT. The CDR3 loop is CASSEGLAGQGTQYF. CDR3 bases: TGTGCCAGCAGTGAAGGACTAGCGGGGCAGGGTACGCAGTATTTT.